The rows below give T cell receptor beta chains drawn from one sample of a study of blood T cell repertoires in COVID-19. Assay: immunoSEQ multiplex PCR; the TCRdb copy retains only in-frame clones and omits some. Among 210,000 or so clones listed, around 88% were seen once. The sample taken for sequencing was peripheral blood. All receptors derive from a man aged 18 to 30 with active or convalescent COVID-19. The CDR3 runs from the conserved cysteine through the conserved F or W. A D gene is named only where the DNA matches it firmly. Not all rows give a size; the values are once, few, many and, for expanded clones, a class.

clone_size	d_call	v_call	j_call	cdr3_nt	cdr3_aa
-	-	TRBV15	TRBJ1-3	TGTGCCACCAGCAGAGGGGCAGCCTCTGGAAACACCATATATTTT	CATSRGAASGNTIYF
-	-	TRBV7-9	TRBJ2-5	TGTGCCAGCAGCTTATCGGAGACCCAGTACTTC	CASSLSETQYF
once	TRBD1	TRBV10-3	TRBJ1-2	TGTGCCATCAACCCCGGGACAGGGAAGGGGAGTGGCTACACCTTC	CAINPGTGKGSGYTF
-	-	TRBV5-1	TRBJ2-7	TGCGCCAGCAGCGCTGGAGGATCGCGGACGGACGAGCAGTACTTC	CASSAGGSRTDEQYF
-	-	TRBV9	TRBJ1-5	TGTGCCAGCAGCGTAGATGCAGTCCGTGATGGGCCCCAGCATTTT	CASSVDAVRDGPQHF
-	-	TRBV6-5	TRBJ2-7	TGTGCCAGCAGTTACGGTCCCGGGGTCGAGCAGTACTTC	CASSYGPGVEQYF
large	-	TRBV4-3	TRBJ2-6	TGCGCCAGCAGCCAAGTAGGAACAGGCTCTGGGGCCAACGTCCTGACTTTC	CASSQVGTGSGANVLTF
-	TRBD1	TRBV4-1	TRBJ1-2	TGCGCCAGCAGCCAAGGATCCGGACAGGGGTACTATGGCTACACCTTC	CASSQGSGQGYYGYTF
-	-	TRBV19	TRBJ1-2	TGTGCCAGTATCCCTATGTCAGGGGCAGGGGCTGGCTACACCTTC	CASIPMSGAGAGYTF
few	-	TRBV3-1/TRBV3-2	TRBJ1-2	TGTGCCAGCAGCCAAGCCGGTAACTATGGCTACACCTTC	CASSQAGNYGYTF
-	TRBD2	TRBV5-4	TRBJ2-1	TGTGCCAGCAGCCCGGAAAGGCTAGCGGGAGAGTGGGATGAGCAGTTCTTC	CASSPERLAGEWDEQFF
-	-	TRBV6-5	TRBJ1-1	TGTGCCAGCAGTTACTCCCGCGGGGCTGAAGCTTTCTTT	CASSYSRGAEAFF
once	TRBD2	TRBV4-1	TRBJ2-1	TGCGCCAGCAGCCAACCTACCCCCCCTAGCGGGGTCTACAATGAGCAGTTCTTC	CASSQPTPPSGVYNEQFF
-	TRBD2	TRBV27	TRBJ2-7	TGTGCCAGCAGTTTAGGACTTAGCGGGAGCCTGACCTACGAGCAGTACTTC	CASSLGLSGSLTYEQYF
-	TRBD1	TRBV12-5	TRBJ1-5	TGTGCTAGTGACCTGGACAGGGGAAGCAATCAGCCCCAGCATTTT	CASDLDRGSNQPQHF
-	TRBD1	TRBV5-6	TRBJ1-4	TGTGCCAGCAGCCCCGCAGGGGGGAAGGAGGAAAAACTGTTTTTT	CASSPAGGKEEKLFF
-	TRBD2	TRBV2	TRBJ2-3	TGTGCCAGCAGTGGTACTAGCGGGAGAATGAGGAGCACAGATACGCAGTATTTT	CASSGTSGRMRSTDTQYF
-	TRBD1	TRBV27	TRBJ1-6	TGTGCCAGCAGGACGACAGGGAATTCACCCCTCCACTTT	CASRTTGNSPLHF
once	TRBD1	TRBV3-1/TRBV3-2	TRBJ1-2	TGTGCCAGCAGCCAAGAGGGACAGGGGGGCCTCTATGGCTACACCTTC	CASSQEGQGGLYGYTF
-	-	TRBV7-9	TRBJ2-6	TGTGCCAGCAGCTGGACCGGGACGGGAGTCTCTGGGGCCAACGTCCTGACTTTC	CASSWTGTGVSGANVLTF
-	TRBD1	TRBV14	TRBJ2-5	TGTGCCAGCAGCCAAGGGGGGACAGGGCGAGAGACCCAGTACTTC	CASSQGGTGRETQYF
-	TRBD1	TRBV5-1	TRBJ1-2	TGCGCCAGCAGCCCCGTAAGTGACAGGGCCTACTATGGCTACACCTTC	CASSPVSDRAYYGYTF
-	-	TRBV19	TRBJ1-5	TGTGCCAGTGGCGGAGGGTTCCTACCCCAGCATTTT	CASGGGFLPQHF
-	TRBD2	TRBV11-2	TRBJ2-7	TGTGCCAGCCGGGGGGTTTTCTCCTACGAGCAGTACTTC	CASRGVFSYEQYF
few	-	TRBV10-1	TRBJ2-7	TGCGCCAGCAGTGAGACCGGGTCTTACGAGCAGTACTTC	CASSETGSYEQYF
-	TRBD1	TRBV5-1	TRBJ2-7	TGCGCCAGCAGCTTGAATACCGGGACAGGGGTTTCCCCCTCCTACGAGCAGTACTTC	CASSLNTGTGVSPSYEQYF
-	-	TRBV28	TRBJ2-7	TGTGCCAGCTCCCTCTACGACGGGAGCTACGAGCAGTACTTC	CASSLYDGSYEQYF
-	TRBD2	TRBV3-1/TRBV3-2	TRBJ2-1	TGTGCCAGCGGCAGGGTTATGGGACTAGCGGCCAATGAGCAGTTCTTC	CASGRVMGLAANEQFF
few	TRBD1	TRBV6-6	TRBJ1-2	TGTGCCAGCAGTCCCTCGACAGGGTCTGATGGCTACACCTTC	CASSPSTGSDGYTF
-	-	TRBV29-1	TRBJ1-2	TGCAGCGTTGTAACCAGGAACTATGGCTACACCTTC	CSVVTRNYGYTF
-	TRBD1	TRBV19	TRBJ1-1	TGTGCCAGTCGGACAGGGGCACGACAACAGAACACTGAAGCTTTCTTT	CASRTGARQQNTEAFF
-	TRBD2	TRBV30	TRBJ2-2	TGTGCCTGGAGAGTGGCAGTTAGCGGGAGGAACACCGGGGAGCTGTTTTTT	CAWRVAVSGRNTGELFF
-	TRBD1	TRBV28	TRBJ2-1	TGTGCCAGCACCCAGGGGGACAGACGAAATGATGAGCAGTTCTTC	CASTQGDRRNDEQFF
-	-	TRBV15	TRBJ1-3	TGTGCCACCAGCAGAGACGACCTCCCGGGGGGAAACACCATATATTTT	CATSRDDLPGGNTIYF
-	-	TRBV2	TRBJ2-5	TGTGCCAGCACCCTAAACCCCAGGGAGACCCAGTACTTC	CASTLNPRETQYF
-	TRBD1	TRBV7-9	TRBJ2-1	TGTGCCAGCAGCATTAACAGGGGAAGTGAGCAGTTCTTC	CASSINRGSEQFF
-	-	TRBV28	TRBJ2-3	TGTGCCAGCAGTTTTTCCGGGAACCCTACAGATACGCAGTATTTT	CASSFSGNPTDTQYF
-	TRBD1	TRBV27	TRBJ2-7	TGTGCCAGCAGGGGACACGGGACAGGGTCATACGAGCAGTACTTC	CASRGHGTGSYEQYF
-	TRBD1	TRBV5-1	TRBJ1-1	TGCGCCAGCAGCGTGGACAGGCCTAACACTGAAGCTTTCTTT	CASSVDRPNTEAFF
-	-	TRBV12-3/TRBV12-4	TRBJ2-2	TGTGCCAGCAGTTTCCGGGGCGGGGAGCTGTTTTTT	CASSFRGGELFF
many	TRBD2	TRBV30	TRBJ2-3	TGTGCCTGGATTAGGGCGGGGGCAGATACGCAGTATTTT	CAWIRAGADTQYF
many	TRBD1	TRBV7-2	TRBJ2-2	TGTGCCAGCAGCTTAGATGGGGACAGGGTCGGAGGGGAGCTGTTTTTT	CASSLDGDRVGGELFF
-	-	TRBV21-1	TRBJ2-3	TGTGCCAGCAGCAAAAGGTGTCCGCGTGGGGGGGAGGATACGCAGTATTTT	CASSKRCPRGGEDTQYF
-	-	TRBV18	TRBJ2-2	TGTGCCAGCTCACCACTCTCAGGGGCGCACACCGGGGAGCTGTTTTTT	CASSPLSGAHTGELFF
-	-	TRBV6-2/TRBV6-3	TRBJ2-7	TGTGCCAGCAGTTCTAGGCAGGGTAGCTCCTACGAGCAGTACTTC	CASSSRQGSSYEQYF
-	-	TRBV5-8	TRBJ2-7	TGTGCCAGCAGCCCACGGACACAGTACGAGCAGTACTTC	CASSPRTQYEQYF
-	TRBD1	TRBV6-5	TRBJ1-1	TGTGCCAGCAGCCCCACGACAGGGACGCTCACTGAAGCTTTCTTT	CASSPTTGTLTEAFF
-	-	TRBV19	TRBJ1-3	TGTGCCAGTAGTCTATTCGTTGCCGGAAACACCATATATTTT	CASSLFVAGNTIYF
-	-	TRBV5-6	TRBJ2-4	TGTGCCAGCAGTCCCATAGAGGGTTTGGGCATTCAGTACTTC	CASSPIEGLGIQYF
-	-	TRBV6-5	TRBJ1-5	TGTGCCAGCAGTTACTTGGGGCGTGGGCAGCCCCAGCATTTT	CASSYLGRGQPQHF
-	-	TRBV5-1	TRBJ1-1	TGCGCCAGCAGTGACAGTATGAACACTGAAGCTTTCTTT	CASSDSMNTEAFF
few	-	TRBV19	TRBJ2-7	TGTGCCAGTAGTATTTTGGGGGGTTACGAGCAGTACTTC	CASSILGGYEQYF
-	-	TRBV30	TRBJ2-3	TGTGCCTGGACTCGCGTTGGCACAGATACGCAGTATTTT	CAWTRVGTDTQYF
-	TRBD1	TRBV5-5	TRBJ2-7	TGTGCCAGCAGCCCCGGGACAGCCTACTCCTACGAGCAGTACTTC	CASSPGTAYSYEQYF
once	TRBD1	TRBV4-1	TRBJ1-2	TGCGCCAGCAGCCAAGCCGGGACAGACTATGGCTACACCTTC	CASSQAGTDYGYTF
-	-	TRBV28	TRBJ1-2	TGTGCCAGCAGTTCTCACACTCTTGACAGACGGACTAACTATGGCTACACCTTC	CASSSHTLDRRTNYGYTF
-	-	TRBV2	TRBJ1-3	TGTGCCAGCAGTGTTGGGGCTCAGAGCTCTGGAAACACCATATATTTT	CASSVGAQSSGNTIYF
-	-	TRBV7-8	TRBJ2-2	TGTGCCAGCAGCCCCCCAGGACTACCTGTTGGGGAGCTGTTTTTT	CASSPPGLPVGELFF